This entry is about one T cell receptor beta chain. Its antigen remains undetermined. No base quality values were provided; no much bigger clone lies one nucleotide off. From the cysteine up to the phenylalanine, the CDR3 has a length of 15 residues. Only the CDR3 region is kept as DNA, spanning 45 bases read in frame from base 1. V and J are trimmed by 7 bases and 2 bases, and the gene matches miss 8 bases of the junction. Via the germline V gene (reference sequence), CDR1 is GTSNPN and CDR2 SVGIG. This sample is drawn from a study of beta chain features in type 1 diabetes (dated by TCRdb to the late 2010s). Context from the whole study: Mean age, gender distribution, total cell number and subset yield did not differ between patients and healthy donors. A total of approximately 99,000,000 sorted cells were examined across all samples, and RNA yield correlated strongly with the number of cells per subset. Regulatory and stem cell-like memory subsets were isolated from only 8 patients and roughly 8 healthy donors, whereas naive and central memory subsets came from all 28 donors. The study compared TCRB repertoires of sorted circulating CD4+ T cell subsets between recently diagnosed type 1 diabetes patients and matched healthy donors. General findings and caveats noted by the study authors: Because cDNA was sequenced instead of genomic DNA, activated cells with high expression could be over-represented, although the groups did not differ in activation or CD3 levels. Fewer insertions and more nucleotide deletions at VDJ recombination sites were observed in patients with type 1 diabetes, implying thymic rearrangement abnormalities. A moderate but significant shortening of TCRB CDR3 length was observed in type 1 diabetes patients in all four CD4+ subsets. Naive, central memory and regulatory TCRB repertoires appeared more similar among patients than among healthy donors. Only small numbers of individuals were included in the HLA sub-analyses, which left unresolved whether HLA type had any influence on TCRB rearrangement. PCR may preferentially amplify shorter templates, but because patient and control samples were amplified and corrected together, any resulting skew would affect both groups equally.

All of the isolated RNA was reverse transcribed with the High Capacity cDNA Reverse Transcription Kit, so expressed TCRB transcripts were sequenced. Deep immunoSEQ sequencing was performed on naive, central memory and regulatory T cell samples, with an average of roughly 3.5 million total reads per sample. Sorted cells were lysed in RLT buffer, and RNA was extracted using DNase-treated RNeasy Micro or Mini kits according to cell number. Each cell subset was processed on its own to prevent cross-contamination, while patient and healthy donor samples were processed together. The immunoSEQ multiplex PCR was used to amplify TCRB sequences from cDNA, yielding 87-bp fragments that span the CDR3 region. Amplicons were sequenced on the Illumina HiSeq platform. Turning to the authors' computational methods: Synthetic template baselines were used to correct PCR bias computationally, reads within Hamming distance 2 were collapsed together, and singletons that could not be merged were discarded. Reads were aligned to IMGT to assign V, D and J genes, CDR3 length, and insertions or deletions at six rearrangement sites. Within each subset, clonotype counts were normalized to sorted cell number, after which true diversity and Gini coefficients were computed with the tcR R package. Repertoire sharing was quantified using the overlap coefficient calculated on TCRB nucleotide sequences. In its TCRdb copy, this immuneACCESS table keeps in-frame sequences only and misses some clones. Where compared with another copy, unresolved V genes explain less than half of these, and the others have no known cause. V and J calls and clone size are as listed in that table; D and trimming were resolved from the DNA. Across this sample there are about 200,000 clones, with 11% seen only once. The ten largest clones represent 1% to 1.5% of the sample.

From each donor, a single peripheral blood sample of roughly 0.11 L on average was drawn into heparinised tubes. A BD FACSAria II was used to sort naive, central memory, regulatory and stem cell-like memory CD4+ T cells with a panel that included CD45RO, CCR7, CD25, CD127, CD95 and CD27. A purity above 98% was achieved for all sorted populations. Right away, PBMCs were isolated by Lymphoprep density gradient centrifugation and were stained directly, with no culture step. To minimize batch effects, samples were stained and sorted in pairs, one healthy donor with one patient per experiment. The sample was central memory CD4+ T cells from blood. The receptor comes from a man aged 18 to 35 in good health. Recombination connected TRBV30 to TRBJ2-2; 9 bases in the middle match TRBD2. The DNA sequence follows: TGTGCCTTTACGCTTAGCGGGAGAAACACCGGGGAGCTGTTTTTT. It specifies CAFTLSGRNTGELFF. Where the CDR3 stops, the reference TRBV30 and TRBJ2-2 genes take over; the full variable domain is SQTIHQWPATLVQPVGSPLSLECTVEGTSNPNLYWYRQAAGRGLQLLFYSVGIGQISSEVPQNLSASRPQDRQFILSSKKLLLSDSGFYLCAFTLSGRNTGELFFGEGSRLTVL.